The 4 T cell receptor beta chains reported below all come from one sample, sequenced in a study of blood T cell repertoires in COVID-19. Using immunoSEQ multiplex PCR, the repertoire was profiled, and TCRdb retains in-frame clones only, with some absent. The table shows 310,000 or so clones, with approximately 90% occurring only once. What was sequenced was peripheral blood. Receptors were obtained from a man younger than 40 with COVID-19, enrolled during active disease.

This rearrangement joins TRBV5-1 to TRBJ2-5, with 11 positions matching TRBD1. Germline V gene data show CDR1 as SGHRS and CDR2 as YFSETQ. Trimming took 4 bases from V and 1 from J; bases not matched to a gene: 3. The CDR3 runs to 15 residues. CDR3 bases: TGCGCCAGCAGCCCGGACAGGGGGCTCCAAGAGACCCAGTACTTC. Translation gives CASSPDRGLQETQYF.

The count of this clone is one. This chain connects TRBV7-9 to TRBJ2-7; D might be TRBD2 (6 bases). CDR1 is SEHNR, CDR2 FQNEAQ, per germline (reference sequence). Trimming stripped 3 bases from V and 2 bases from J, with 17 bases between. The CDR3 extends over 16 amino acids. CDR3 nucleotide sequence: TGTGCCAGCAGCTTCTATTTGGCGGGAACAGCCTACGAGCAGTACTTC. Translating gives CASSFYLAGTAYEQYF.

This clone has more than one count but fewer than ten. Other DNA sequences in the sample encode the same CDR3. V gene TRBV4-3 combines with J gene TRBJ2-7, with a possible D match to TRBD2 (5 bases). Per the germline V gene, CDR1 is LGHNA and CDR2 is YSLEER. The V end lost 0 bases, the J end lost 1 base, and 10 bases lay between the germline ends. This CDR3 is built from 15 residues. The CDR3 loop reads CASSQDRRSSYEQYF. The CDR3 DNA reads as TGCGCCAGCAGCCAAGATCGGAGGAGTTCCTACGAGCAGTACTTC.

The chain recombines TRBV13 with TRBJ2-7, with D possibly matching TRBD2 (6 bases). CDR1 is PRHDT, CDR2 FYEKMQ, per germline (reference sequence). The CDR3 length is 14 residues. Trimming left V 0 bases short and J 2 bases short, with 8 bases between. CDR3 amino acids: CASSLGGGTYEQYF. The CDR3 nucleotides are TGTGCCAGCAGCTTAGGAGGCGGGACCTACGAGCAGTACTTC. Variable domain in full (rest from reference TRBV13 and TRBJ2-7): AAGVIQSPRHLIKEKRETATLKCYPIPRHDTVYWYQQGPGQDPQFLISFYEKMQSDKGSIPDRFSAQQFSDYHSELNMSSLELGDSALYFCASSLGGGTYEQYFGPGTRLTVT.